The 23 T cell receptor beta chains reported below all come from one sample, sequenced in a study of T cell repertoires in cytomegalovirus infection. TCRdb analysed the reads with MiXCR anew, one entry per CDR3 protein. In the table there are 250,000 to 300,000 distinct CDR3 sequences, approximately 22% of which are singletons. No antigen is known for these receptors. Source: cultured PBMCs, taken from culture after CMV antigen stimulation. Receptors were obtained from a human donor in good health (CMV status not recorded). Some clones in this sample may be carry-over from other donors' samples.

The chain carries TRBV30 and TRBJ2-1; D may be TRBD2 (5 bases). With 0 bases removed from V and 12 bases from J, the gap between germline ends came to 12 bases. This CDR3 contains 12 residues. Germline lookup yields CDR1 GTSNPN and CDR2 SVGIG (reference sequence). The CDR3 region has the DNA TGTGCCTGGAGTGTGGTTCGGGGTGCGCAGTTCTTC. It encodes CAWSVVRGAQFF.

This clonotype was seen repeatedly, ten times or more. V is TRBV7-9 and J is TRBJ2-5, with 14 bases that match TRBD2. The CDR3 is made up of 17 amino acids. CDR1 and CDR2 (germline): SEHNR, FQNEAQ (reference sequence). Germline trimming cut 5 bases from V and 6 bases from J; bases unmatched to any gene: 11. CDR3 protein: CASSEGAGTSGRKTQYF. As DNA, the CDR3 is TGTGCCAGCAGCGAAGGCGCCGGGACTAGCGGGAGAAAGACCCAGTACTTC.

The sample holds many counts of this clonotype. The genes are TRBV7-2 and TRBJ2-2; either TRBD1 or TRBD2 may fit D (6 bases each). Trimming removed 0 bases from V and 4 bases from J, with 15 bases in between. The CDR3 spans 17 residues. CDR1 is SGHTA and CDR2 is FQGNSA in the germline V gene. Here the CDR3 reads CASSLASGGTSTGELFF. The DNA of the CDR3 is TGTGCCAGCAGCTTAGCCTCTGGGGGGACAAGCACCGGGGAGCTGTTTTTT.

There are many counts of this clonotype. V usage is TRBV5-1 and J usage is TRBJ2-4; D gene ambiguous. Germline lookup yields CDR1 SGHRS and CDR2 YFSETQ. Trimming removed 4 bases at V and 6 bases at J, with 5 bases between. CDR3 size: 11 residues. CDR3 coding DNA: TGCGCCAGCAGCATGGGAAACATTCAGTACTTC. Protein product: CASSMGNIQYF.

This clonotype was seen at least ten times. V gene TRBV7-2 combines with J gene TRBJ1-6; D is unclear. V shed 4 bases and J shed 7 bases, with 11 bases lying between them. Germline assignment: CDR1 SGHTA and CDR2 FQGNSA. The CDR3 is made up of 14 amino acids. The CDR3 spells CASSWRGRNSPLHF. The CDR3 DNA is TGTGCCAGCAGCTGGCGAGGGAGGAATTCACCCCTCCACTTT.

The CDR3 here is CASSLDGTKTYQETQYF. The CDR3 DNA follows: TGTGCCAGCAGCTTAGATGGGACTAAAACGTACCAAGAGACCCAGTACTTC. The V call is TRBV7-6, the J call TRBJ2-5; 7 bases fit TRBD2. Germline loops: CDR1 SGHVS, CDR2 FNYEAQ. V gave up 1 base and J gave up 0 bases; unmatched junction bases: 8. This CDR3 has 17 residues.

This rearrangement joins TRBV7-9 to TRBJ1-2; 10 bases are a match to TRBD1. V was pared by 5 bases and J by 3 bases, with 6 bases of the junction left unmatched. CDR1 is SEHNR and CDR2 is FQNEAQ in the germline V gene (reference sequence). This CDR3 has 15 amino acids. The CDR3 DNA sequence: TGTGCCAGCAGCCCACCGACAGGGGGCGACTATGGCTACACCTTC. Translated, it gives CASSPPTGGDYGYTF.

Notes on this clonotype: A much larger clone is a single base away; this may be a read error. V and J are TRBV7-9 and TRBJ1-3, with D perhaps TRBD1 (6 bases). Germline V gene data show CDR1 as SEHNR and CDR2 as FQNEAQ (reference sequence). The CDR3 runs 15 residues. CDR3 sequence: CVSRSDRNERNTIYF. The CDR3, as DNA: TGTGTCAGCAGAAGCGACAGGAATGAGCGGAACACCATATATTTT.

This clonotype was seen many times. The V gene is TRBV7-6, the J gene TRBJ2-1; 7 bases fit TRBD2. Germline V gene lookup returns CDR1 SGHVS and CDR2 FNYEAQ. The V and J ends lost 1 base and 4 bases, in that order; junction bases with no gene match: 1. CDR3 length equals 14 residues. CDR3 DNA: TGTGCCAGCAGCTTAGGGACTAGTTACAATGAGCAGTTCTTC. Its translation is CASSLGTSYNEQFF.

CDR3 DNA: TGTGCCAGCAGCTCGACGGAATACAATGAGCAGTTCTTC. Protein: CASSSTEYNEQFF. This chain joins TRBV3-1 and TRBJ2-1, with D uncertain. The ends were cut back, 5 bases at V and 4 bases at J, with 9 bases in the middle. CDR1 and CDR2 from the germline V gene are LGHDT and YNNKEL (reference sequence). The CDR3 totals 13 residues.

V and J are TRBV18 and TRBJ2-5, with a weak D call TRBD1 (5 bases). The CDR3 has 15 residues. V lost 3 bases to trimming and J lost 1 base, with 12 bases between them. The V gene's germline CDR1 is KGHSH and CDR2 LQKENI. The CDR3 nucleotides read TGTGCCAGCTCACCCCAGACAGCTTCCCAAGAGACCCAGTACTTC. Its protein is CASSPQTASQETQYF.

This chain joins TRBV6-2 or TRBV6-3 and TRBJ1-5; TRBD1 might be the D (6 bases). The CDR3 loop spans 13 amino acids. CDR1 and CDR2 (germline): MNHEY, SVGEGT. The V and J ends lost 5 bases and 5 bases respectively, with 10 bases between them. Here the CDR3 DNA reads TGTGCCAGCAGTACCACAGGGCATCAGCCCCAGCATTTT. It codes for CASSTTGHQPQHF.

This chain connects TRBV28 to TRBJ2-1, with D uncertain. Germline V gene sequence: CDR1 MDHEN, CDR2 SYDVKM. This CDR3 has 14 amino acids. Trimming stripped 2 bases from V and 5 bases from J, with 10 bases between. CDR3: CASSLRRMDNEQFF. The CDR3 DNA reads TGTGCCAGCAGTTTACGGCGAATGGACAATGAGCAGTTCTTC.

This clonotype appeared a few times. The chain combines TRBV10-3 with TRBJ2-5, with D possibly being TRBD1 (8 bases). CDR1 is ENHRY and CDR2 is SYGVKD in the germline V gene. This CDR3 is 15 amino acids long. Trimming stripped 4 bases from V and 5 bases from J, with 17 bases between. The CDR3 nucleotides are TGTGCCATCAGTGCCATAGGACAGGGAGGGGAGACCCAGTACTTC. Its protein product is CAISAIGQGGETQYF.

This clonotype turned up a few times. The chain carries TRBV11-3 and TRBJ2-3; D unclear. Germline CDR1 SGHNT, CDR2 YENEEA. The V and J ends lost 1 base and 2 bases respectively, with 22 bases between them. This CDR3 region has 19 residues. As DNA, the CDR3 is TGTGCCAGCAGCTTAGCTACGCGGCCAGGCCCACCAGACACAGATACGCAGTATTTT. Translation gives CASSLATRPGPPDTDTQYF.

This clonotype was seen a handful of times. The chain carries TRBV3-1 and TRBJ1-5, with D unresolved. V was shortened by 1 base and J by 6 bases, with 13 bases between the two germline ends. This CDR3 contains 15 residues. Germline V gene lookup returns CDR1 LGHDT and CDR2 YNNKEL (reference sequence). CDR3 coding DNA: TGTGCCAGCAGCCAAGGAGGGCTCGGCAGTCAGCCCCAGCATTTT. Protein sequence: CASSQGGLGSQPQHF.

This clonotype came up a few times. The CDR3 bases are TGTGCCAGCAGTTACGCCGGGCCCCAGCATTTT. Its translation is CASSYAGPQHF. The chain is built from TRBV6-2 or TRBV6-3 and TRBJ1-5; D ambiguous. V was pared by 2 bases and J by 9 bases, with 5 bases between. The CDR3 is made up of 11 amino acids. Per germline, CDR1 MNHEY and CDR2 SVGEGT.

This rearrangement joins TRBV27 to TRBJ1-2; 7 nucleotides align to TRBD1. Unmatched junction bases numbered 8, after V lost 4 bases and J lost 6 bases. The CDR3 runs 14 residues. Looked up from germline, CDR1 is MNHEY and CDR2 is SMNVEV (reference sequence). The CDR3, as DNA: TGTGCCAGCAGTTCAGGGAGACAGGGCCATGGCTACACCTTC. Translating it yields CASSSGRQGHGYTF.

This clonotype was observed many times. The rearrangement links TRBV7-8 to TRBJ2-5, with 7 bases matching TRBD1. The germline V gene encodes CDR1 SGHVS and CDR2 FQNEAQ. The CDR3 has 17 amino acids. Trimming removed 5 bases from V and 6 bases from J; junction bases left unmatched: 18. This CDR3 is CASSQRHRGKSRKTQYF. The CDR3 bases are TGTGCCAGCAGCCAAAGGCACAGGGGCAAAAGCCGCAAGACCCAGTACTTC.

This clonotype was observed a handful of times. The CDR3, as DNA: TGTGCCAGCAGCTTGGGGGACAATACGCAGTATTTT. Its translation: CASSLGDNTQYF. The gene calls are TRBV7-2 and TRBJ2-3; the D gene is possibly TRBD1 (6 bases). There are 12 residues in the CDR3. The V end was cut by 3 bases, the J end by 7 bases, with 8 bases between. Germline V CDR1 and CDR2: SGHTA, FQGNSA. Full variable domain (outside the CDR3, taken from reference TRBV7-2 and TRBJ2-3): GAGVSQSPSNKVTEKGKDVELRCDPISGHTALYWYRQSLGQGLEFLIYFQGNSAPDKSGLPSDRFSAERTGGSVSTLTIQRTQQEDSAVYLCASSLGDNTQYFGPGTRLTVL.

By its share, this clonotype is medium-sized (0.01 to 0.1%). The chain links TRBV7-2 to TRBJ2-1; 7 positions agree with TRBD2. J gave up 9 bases and V 6 bases, and 11 bases lay outside the gene matches. This CDR3 has 14 residues. Germline V gene data show CDR1 as SGHTA and CDR2 as FQGNSA. In DNA, the CDR3 is TGTGCCAGCAGTATGCGGGAGCTATCCGGTGAGCAGTTCTTC. This gives the protein CASSMRELSGEQFF.

V usage is TRBV24-1 and J usage is TRBJ2-2; 8 bases fit TRBD2. The CDR3 totals 15 residues. Germline lookup yields CDR1 KGHDR and CDR2 SFDVKD. V was pared by 3 bases and J by 7 bases, with 6 bases of the junction left unmatched. The CDR3: CATSDPGLVGGELFF. The DNA of the CDR3 is TGTGCCACCAGTGATCCGGGACTAGTTGGCGGGGAGCTGTTTTTT.

This clonotype showed up many times. The rearrangement uses TRBV7-2 and TRBJ2-2, with D possibly matching TRBD2 (5 bases). The CDR3 sequence is 18 residues long. Germline-derived CDR1 and CDR2 are SGHTA and FQGNSA. Trimming pared 2 bases from V and 3 bases from J, leaving 19 bases between. The CDR3 region has the DNA TGTGCCAGCAGCTTAAAGTTGGGTACGGGATGGGACACCGGGGAGCTGTTTTTT. It specifies CASSLKLGTGWDTGELFF.